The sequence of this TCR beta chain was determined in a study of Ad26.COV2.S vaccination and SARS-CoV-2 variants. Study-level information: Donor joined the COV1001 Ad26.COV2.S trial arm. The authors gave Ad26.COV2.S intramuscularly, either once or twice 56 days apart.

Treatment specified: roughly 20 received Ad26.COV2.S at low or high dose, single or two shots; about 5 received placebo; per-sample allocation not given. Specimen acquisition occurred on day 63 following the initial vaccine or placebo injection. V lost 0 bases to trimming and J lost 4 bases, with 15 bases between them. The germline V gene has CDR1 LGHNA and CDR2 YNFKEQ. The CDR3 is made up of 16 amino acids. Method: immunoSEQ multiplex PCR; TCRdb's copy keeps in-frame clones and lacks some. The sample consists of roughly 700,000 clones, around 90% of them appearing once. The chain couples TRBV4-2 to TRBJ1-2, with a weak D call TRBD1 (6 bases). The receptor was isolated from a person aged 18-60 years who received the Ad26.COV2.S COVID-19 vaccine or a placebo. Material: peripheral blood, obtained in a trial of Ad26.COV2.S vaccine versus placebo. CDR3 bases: TGTGCCAGCAGCCAAGAGTCAGGGGACGCCGTCTATGGCTACACCTTC. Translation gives CASSQESGDAVYGYTF.